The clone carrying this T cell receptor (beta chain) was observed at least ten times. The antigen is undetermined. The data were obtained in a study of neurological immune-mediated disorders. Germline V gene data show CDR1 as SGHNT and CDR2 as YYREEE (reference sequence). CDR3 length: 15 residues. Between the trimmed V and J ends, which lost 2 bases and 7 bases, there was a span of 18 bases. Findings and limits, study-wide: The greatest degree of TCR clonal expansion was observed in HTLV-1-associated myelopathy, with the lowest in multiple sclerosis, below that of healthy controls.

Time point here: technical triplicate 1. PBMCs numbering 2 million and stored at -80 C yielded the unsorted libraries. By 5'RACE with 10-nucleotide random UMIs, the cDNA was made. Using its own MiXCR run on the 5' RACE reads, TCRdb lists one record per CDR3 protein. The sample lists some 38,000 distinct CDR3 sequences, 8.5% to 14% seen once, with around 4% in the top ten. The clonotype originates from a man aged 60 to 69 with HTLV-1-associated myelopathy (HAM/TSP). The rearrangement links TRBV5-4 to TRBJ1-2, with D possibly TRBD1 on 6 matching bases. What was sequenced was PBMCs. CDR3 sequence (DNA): TGTGCCAGCAGCTTACAGGGAGGTGGTTCGGGTGGCTACACCTTC. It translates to CASSLQGGGSGGYTF.